The rows below give T cell receptor beta chains drawn from one sample of a study of blood T cell repertoires in COVID-19. Repertoires were generated with immunoSEQ multiplex PCR, while TCRdb's copy carries only in-frame clones and drops some. The data show about 70,000 clones, more than 75% seen once. The source material was peripheral blood. The receptors shown here come from a human donor in a cohort sampled during active COVID-19. CDR3s include the opening cysteine and the closing phenylalanine or tryptophan. D genes are given only for firm matches. A row's size may be missing; if present it is once, few, many or a size class.

v_gene	abundance	d_gene	j_gene	CDR3aa	CDR3nt
TRBV12-1	.	.	TRBJ2-3	CASSFEVLTSGRVETDTQYF	TGTGCCAGCAGCTTTGAGGTCCTGACTAGCGGGAGAGTTGAGACAGATACGCAGTATTTT
TRBV7-3	.	TRBD1	TRBJ1-1	CASSADRGGTEAFF	TGTGCCAGCAGCGCGGACAGGGGTGGGACTGAAGCTTTCTTT
TRBV7-2	.	TRBD1	TRBJ2-1	CASSSTGTGMDEQFF	TGTGCCAGCAGCTCTACCGGGACAGGGATGGATGAGCAGTTCTTC
TRBV7-9	.	TRBD2	TRBJ2-3	CASNIGGAADTQYF	TGTGCCAGCAATATCGGGGGGGCAGCAGATACGCAGTATTTT
TRBV27	.	TRBD2	TRBJ2-3	CASSSSLAGGDTQYF	TGTGCCAGCAGTTCCAGTCTAGCGGGAGGGGATACGCAGTATTTT
TRBV6-1	.	TRBD1	TRBJ2-1	CASSEGTGVSYNEQFF	TGTGCCAGCAGTGAAGGGACAGGGGTTTCCTACAATGAGCAGTTCTTC
TRBV2	.	.	TRBJ1-1	CASRGAGQLNTEAFF	TGTGCCAGCAGAGGCGCCGGACAGTTGAACACTGAAGCTTTCTTT
TRBV6-1	.	TRBD2	TRBJ2-3	CASSEVNPGGFSGRARDTQYF	TGTGCCAGCAGTGAAGTTAACCCGGGCGGCTTTAGCGGGAGGGCCAGAGATACGCAGTATTTT
TRBV6-5	.	.	TRBJ2-7	CASSRVGTGTYEQYF	TGTGCCAGCAGCCGCGTCGGGACTGGAACATACGAGCAGTACTTC
TRBV4-1	once	TRBD1	TRBJ1-2	CASSQRGGFDGYTF	TGCGCCAGCAGCCAACGAGGGGGCTTCGATGGCTACACCTTC
TRBV10-1	medium-sized	TRBD2	TRBJ2-5	CASSAGLAGGKETQYF	TGCGCCAGCAGTGCGGGACTAGCGGGAGGTAAAGAGACCCAGTACTTC
TRBV7-2	.	.	TRBJ2-3	CASSLAGDTDTQYF	TGTGCCAGCAGCTTAGCGGGAGACACAGATACGCAGTATTTT
TRBV24-1	.	TRBD1	TRBJ2-2	CATSYRGVGELFF	TGTGCCACCAGTTACAGGGGGGTCGGGGAGCTGTTTTTT
TRBV6-5	.	.	TRBJ1-1	CASSYGSASGEAAFF	TGTGCCAGCAGTTACGGTTCTGCGAGCGGTGAGGCAGCTTTCTTT
TRBV5-4	.	.	TRBJ1-3	CASSSDSPGNTIYF	TGTGCCAGCAGCTCAGACAGCCCTGGAAACACCATATATTTT
TRBV28	.	TRBD2	TRBJ2-5	CASSLYQRGVAQETQYF	TGTGCCAGCAGTTTATATCAACGGGGGGTGGCCCAAGAGACCCAGTACTTC
TRBV7-9	few	TRBD1	TRBJ1-4	CASSPRQGRDEKLFF	TGTGCCAGCAGCCCCCGACAGGGTAGGGATGAAAAACTGTTTTTT
TRBV9	.	TRBD2	TRBJ2-5	CASSSGLAAPGETQYF	TGTGCCAGCAGCTCCGGACTAGCGGCTCCGGGAGAGACCCAGTACTTC
TRBV27	.	TRBD1	TRBJ2-7	CASSLSGDSTREQYF	TGTGCCAGCAGTTTATCGGGGGACAGTACGCGCGAGCAGTACTTC
TRBV7-2	once	TRBD2	TRBJ2-3	CASSLPPGLAKDTQYF	TGTGCCAGCAGTCTTCCTCCGGGACTAGCGAAAGATACGCAGTATTTT